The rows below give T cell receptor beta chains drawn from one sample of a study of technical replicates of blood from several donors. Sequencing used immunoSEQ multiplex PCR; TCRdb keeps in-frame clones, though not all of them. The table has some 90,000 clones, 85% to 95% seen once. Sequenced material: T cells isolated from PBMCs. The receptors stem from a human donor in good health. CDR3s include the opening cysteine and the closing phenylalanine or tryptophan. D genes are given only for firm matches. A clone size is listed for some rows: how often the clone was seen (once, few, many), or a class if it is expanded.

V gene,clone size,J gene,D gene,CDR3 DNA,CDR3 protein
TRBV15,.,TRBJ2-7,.,TGTGCCACCAGCAGAGTCCGGGACTCCCTGCCTTACGAGCAGTACTTC,CATSRVRDSLPYEQYF
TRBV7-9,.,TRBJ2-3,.,TGTGCCAGCAGCTTTAAAATCGGGTTCACAGATACGCAGTATTTT,CASSFKIGFTDTQYF
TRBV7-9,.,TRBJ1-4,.,TGTGCCAGCAGCCCATGGACAGTTGAGGAAAAACTGTTTTTT,CASSPWTVEEKLFF
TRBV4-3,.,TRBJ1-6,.,TGCGCCAGCAGCCAAGAAACCTTGCGGGGGTCACCCCTCCACTTT,CASSQETLRGSPLHF
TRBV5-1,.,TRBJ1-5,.,TGCGCCAGCAGCTTGGACGGGTACAATCAGCCCCAGCATTTT,CASSLDGYNQPQHF
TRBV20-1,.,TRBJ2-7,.,TGCAGTGCGAACGTAGCCTACGAGCAGTACTTC,CSANVAYEQYF
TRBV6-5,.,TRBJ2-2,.,TGTGCCAGCAGTTACGGGGGGAGCGCCGGGGAGCTGTTTTTT,CASSYGGSAGELFF
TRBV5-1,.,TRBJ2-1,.,TGCGCCAGCAGCGACAACTATGAGCAGTTCTTC,CASSDNYEQFF
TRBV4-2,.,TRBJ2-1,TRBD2,TGTGCCAGCAGCCAAGGGAGAGGGAGCGGGAGAGGGTACGTCAATGAGCAGTTCTTC,CASSQGRGSGRGYVNEQFF
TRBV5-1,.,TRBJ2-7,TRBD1,TGCGCCAGCATCCTCTACCGGGACAGGGGTCCCTACGAGCAGTACTTC,CASILYRDRGPYEQYF
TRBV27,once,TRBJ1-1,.,TGTGCCAGCAGTGGGAGCTTGGAAGCTTTCTTT,CASSGSLEAFF
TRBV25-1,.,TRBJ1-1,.,TGTGCCAGCAGTCTGGGGGGGGACAAAAGAACTTTCTTT,CASSLGGDKRTFF
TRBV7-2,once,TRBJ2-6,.,TGTGCCAGCAAACCCACCAGGGGTATGTCTGGGGCCAACGTCCTGACTTTC,CASKPTRGMSGANVLTF
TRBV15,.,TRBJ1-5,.,TGTGCCACCAGCACAGGGGCGGCCAACTCAAATCAGCCCCAGCATTTT,CATSTGAANSNQPQHF
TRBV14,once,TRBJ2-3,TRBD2,TGTGCCAGCAGCCTCGTGGCCCCTAGCGGCCTCACAGATACGCAGTATTTT,CASSLVAPSGLTDTQYF
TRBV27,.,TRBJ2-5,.,TGTGCCAGCAGTTTATACCTGACAGATCAAGAGACCCAGTACTTC,CASSLYLTDQETQYF
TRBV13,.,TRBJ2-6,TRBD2,TGTGCCAGCAGCAACTCTGGGGGGGCTGGGGCCAACGTCCTGACTTTC,CASSNSGGAGANVLTF
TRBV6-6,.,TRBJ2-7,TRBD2,TGTGCCAGCAGACAAGCGGGAGGGCCAGGCGAGCAGTACTTC,CASRQAGGPGEQYF
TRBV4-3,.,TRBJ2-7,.,TGCGCCAGCAGCCAAGATCGTTCTGGGAGGTCGCTCTACGAGCAGTACTTC,CASSQDRSGRSLYEQYF
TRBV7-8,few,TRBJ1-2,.,TGTGCCAGCAGCTTAGTGCGGTCTCTGTATTCCAATAACTATGGCTACACCTTC,CASSLVRSLYSNNYGYTF
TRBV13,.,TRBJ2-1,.,TGTGCCAGCAGCTTAAGGCGGGGCGATTCTATTGAGGTCAATGAGCAGTTCTTC,CASSLRRGDSIEVNEQFF
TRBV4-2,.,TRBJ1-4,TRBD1,TGTGCCAGCAGCCAAGATGTTGACAGGGTTTACGAAAAACTGTTTTTT,CASSQDVDRVYEKLFF
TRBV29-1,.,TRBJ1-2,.,TGCAGCGTAGCGGTTGAAGGCTACACCTTC,CSVAVEGYTF
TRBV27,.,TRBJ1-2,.,TGTGCCAGCACCCGGGTCGGGGCTAACTATGGCTACACCTTC,CASTRVGANYGYTF
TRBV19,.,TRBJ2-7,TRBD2,TGTGCCAGTTCCGGGACTAGCGGCCCCTACGAGCAGTACTTC,CASSGTSGPYEQYF
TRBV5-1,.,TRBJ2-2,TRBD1,TGCGCCAGCAAACAGGGGGGCTCCGGGGAGCTGTTTTTT,CASKQGGSGELFF
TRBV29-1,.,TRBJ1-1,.,TGCAGCGTTGTTAGGCCGGGGAGGACTGAAGCTTTCTTT,CSVVRPGRTEAFF
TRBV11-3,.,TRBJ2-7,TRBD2,TGTGCCAGCAGCACCCAACTAGCGGACTACGAGCAGTACTTC,CASSTQLADYEQYF
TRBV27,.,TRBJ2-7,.,TGTGCCAGCAGTTTTATAGGACTCCCCTACGAGCAGTACTTC,CASSFIGLPYEQYF
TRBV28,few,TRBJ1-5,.,TGTGCCAGCCGGGGGACTAGCAATCAGCCCCAGCATTTT,CASRGTSNQPQHF
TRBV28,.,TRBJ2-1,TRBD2,TGTGCCAGCAGGGGACTAGCGGGACATGAGCAGTTCTTC,CASRGLAGHEQFF
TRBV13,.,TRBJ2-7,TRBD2,TGTGCCAGCAGCTTTTCACTAGCGGGAGTCGAGCAGTACTTC,CASSFSLAGVEQYF
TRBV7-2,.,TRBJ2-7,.,TGTGCCAGCAGCTTAGTTTATGGGTCAGGGGCCCCCCACGAGCAGTACTTC,CASSLVYGSGAPHEQYF
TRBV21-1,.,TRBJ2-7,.,TGTGCCAGCAGCATCCGGGGAGCGCGGAGCTCCTACGAGCAGTACTTC,CASSIRGARSSYEQYF
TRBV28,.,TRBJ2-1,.,TGTGCCAGCAGTTTATTAAAGTGGCGGCTGAACAATGAGCAGTTCTTC,CASSLLKWRLNNEQFF
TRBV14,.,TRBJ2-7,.,TGTGCCAGCAGCCAAGAGTCGCTCGGACCGGGGTCCTTC,CASSQESLGPGSF
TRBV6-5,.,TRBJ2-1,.,TGTGCCAGCACTCGGGGGGAGGGGGGCAATGAGCAGTTCTTC,CASTRGEGGNEQFF
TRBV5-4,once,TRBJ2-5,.,TGTGCCAGCAGCTTCCCCGGGCAAGAGACCCAGTACTTC,CASSFPGQETQYF
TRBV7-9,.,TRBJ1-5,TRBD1,TGTGCCAGCAGCTCCGGGACAGGCAATCAGCCCCAGCATTTT,CASSSGTGNQPQHF
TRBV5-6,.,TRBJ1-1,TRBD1,TGTGCCAGCAGCCGGACAGGGGTATTTACTGAAGCTTTCTTT,CASSRTGVFTEAFF
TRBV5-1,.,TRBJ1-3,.,TGCGCCAGCAGCTTGGTTAGCGGTAGTGGAAACACCATATATTTT,CASSLVSGSGNTIYF
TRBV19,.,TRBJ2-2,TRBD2,TGTGCCAGTAGTGTTAGCGGGATGAACACCGGGGAGCTGTTTTTT,CASSVSGMNTGELFF
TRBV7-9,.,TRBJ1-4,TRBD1,TGTGCCAGCAGCAGTCGGACAGGCGGTGAAAAACTGTTTTTT,CASSSRTGGEKLFF
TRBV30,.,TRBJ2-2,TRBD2,TGTGCCTGGAGTAGGGACTACAACACCGGGGAGCTGTTTTTT,CAWSRDYNTGELFF
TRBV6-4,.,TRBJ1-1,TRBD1,TGTGCCAGCAGTCAGGGGGCTGGAACTGAAGCTTTCTTT,CASSQGAGTEAFF
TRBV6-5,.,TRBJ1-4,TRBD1,TGTGCCAGCACCGACAGGGGGTCTGAAAAACTGTTTTTT,CASTDRGSEKLFF